This entry describes one TCR beta chain. The antigen remains undetermined. The data stem from a study of shared clonotypes between healthy human individuals. Study-level points and caveats: Generally, naive subsets (rather than memory subsets) showed larger estimated richness. The study drew on few donors, limiting represented genetic and exposure-history diversity.

Germline V gene lookup returns CDR1 SNHLY and CDR2 FYNNEI. The CDR3 length is 16 residues. Trimming cost V 4 bases and J 0 bases, with 14 bases left between them. Measured with immunoSEQ multiplex PCR; TCRdb has only the in-frame clones, and not every one. This sample yields some 650,000 clones, of which roughly 97% are seen a single time; roughly 0.05% belongs to the top ten. The V gene is TRBV2, the J gene TRBJ2-3, with D perhaps TRBD1 (5 bases). Sequencing was carried out using naive CD4+ T cells sorted from blood. Subset here: CD45RA+ positively selected. This TCR was sampled from a woman in her thirties in good health. In DNA, the CDR3 is TGTGCCAGCAGTGTTCAAGGGGCCCTTAGCACAGATACGCAGTATTTT. Its protein is CASSVQGALSTDTQYF.